The 7 T cell receptor beta chains below come from one sample, sequenced in a study of blood T cells in healthy people across ages. PCR was performed a second time for about 7 to 12 cycles using a sample-barcoded 5' primer and a J-beta primer mix. TCRdb re-derived calls from the 5' RACE reads in MiXCR, one entry per CDR3 protein. The data show 600,000 to 650,000 distinct CDR3 sequences, approximately 50% seen once. The source material was blood. The receptors shown here come from a man in his sixties in good health.

The CDR3, as DNA: TGTGCCAGCACCACGACTTCTGGGGCCAACGTCCTGACTTTC. As protein: CASTTTSGANVLTF. This sequence joins TRBV7-9 and TRBJ2-6; D not resolved. The CDR3 sequence is 14 residues long. V was shortened by 7 bases and J by 1 base, with 8 bases between the two germline ends. Germline-derived CDR1 and CDR2 are SEHNR and FQNEAQ (reference sequence).

The chain has TRBV28 and TRBJ1-2; D might be TRBD1 (6 bases). Germline V gene lookup returns CDR1 MDHEN and CDR2 SYDVKM. The germline V and J ends were trimmed by 5 bases and 6 bases, with 16 bases remaining between them. The CDR3 totals 14 residues. CDR3 bases: TGTGCCAGCAGTCCCGCGACAGGTTGGAATGGCTACACCTTC. This translates into CASSPATGWNGYTF.

This clonotype was counted many times. The chain combines TRBV3-1 with TRBJ1-1; the match to TRBD1 covers 7 bases. Trimming at V came to 5 bases and at J to 3 bases, leaving 12 bases not matched to a gene. The CDR3 is made up of 16 amino acids. The V gene's germline CDR1 is LGHDT and CDR2 YNNKEL (reference sequence). CDR3 sequence reads: CASSAARAGGYTEAFF. The CDR3 coding sequence is TGTGCCAGCAGCGCGGCACGGGCAGGGGGATACACTGAAGCTTTCTTT. The full variable domain, in which reference TRBV3-1 and TRBJ1-1 provide the parts outside the CDR3, is DTAVSQTPKYLVTQMGNDKSIKCEQNLGHDTMYWYKQDSKKFLKIMFSYNNKELIINETVPNRFSPKSPDKAHLNLHINSLELGDSAVYFCASSAARAGGYTEAFFGQGTRLTVV.

This clonotype has a handful of counts. This chain joins TRBV12-3 or TRBV12-4 and TRBJ2-3; D remains ambiguous. The CDR3 is 13 amino acids. Trimming removed 5 bases at V and 3 bases at J, with 9 bases between. The CDR3 spells CASSIEGTDTQYF. The CDR3 nucleotides read TGTGCCAGCAGTATAGAAGGGACAGATACGCAGTATTTT.

The CDR3 DNA is TGTGCCACCAGCGGCTCGGCCGTGGGGGACTATGGCTACACCTTC. This codes for CATSGSAVGDYGYTF. The rearrangement links TRBV25-1 to TRBJ1-2; TRBD1 might be the D (5 bases). CDR3 size: 15 residues. Deletions cut 10 bases from V and 3 bases from J, with 21 bases between. In germline, CDR1 is MGHDK, CDR2 SYGVNS.

V usage is TRBV5-1 and J usage is TRBJ2-7; D is uncertain. The CDR3 consists of 11 residues. The V end lost 0 bases, the J end lost 5 bases, and 3 bases lay between the germline ends. Germline CDR1 is SGHRS and CDR2 is YFSETQ. The CDR3 sequence: CASSLEHEQYF. Written as DNA, the CDR3 is TGCGCCAGCAGCTTGGAGCACGAGCAGTACTTC. Drawing the rest from reference TRBV5-1 and TRBJ2-7, the complete variable domain is KAGVTQTPRYLIKTRGQQVTLSCSPISGHRSVSWYQQTPGQGLQFLFEYFSETQRNKGNFPGRFSGRQFSNSRSEMNVSTLELGDSALYLCASSLEHEQYFGPGTRLTVT.

About this clonotype itself: An end of the junction does not agree with germline; a read error may underlie this. This chain uses TRBV29-1 with TRBJ1-2; D is uncertain. This CDR3 spans 14 amino acids. CDR1 is SQVTM and CDR2 is ANQGSEA in the germline V gene. The CDR3 DNA is TGCAGCGTTGAACGGGCAGACGTTAACTATGGCCACACCTTC. The encoded protein is CSVERADVNYGHTF.